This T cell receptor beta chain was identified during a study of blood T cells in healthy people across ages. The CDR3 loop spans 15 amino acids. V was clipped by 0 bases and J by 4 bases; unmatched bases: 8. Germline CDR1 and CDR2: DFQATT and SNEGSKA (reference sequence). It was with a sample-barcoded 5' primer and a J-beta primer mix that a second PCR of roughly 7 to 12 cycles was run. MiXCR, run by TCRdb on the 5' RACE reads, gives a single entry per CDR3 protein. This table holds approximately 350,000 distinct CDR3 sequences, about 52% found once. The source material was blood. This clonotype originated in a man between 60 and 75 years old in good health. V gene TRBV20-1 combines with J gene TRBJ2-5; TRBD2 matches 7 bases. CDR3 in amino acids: CSARDWREMGETQYF. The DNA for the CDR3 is TGCAGTGCTAGAGATTGGCGGGAGATGGGAGAGACCCAGTACTTC.